This T cell receptor beta chain was sequenced for a study of cytomegalovirus exposure and HLA in healthy donors. Study observations and caveats: Association with HLA alleles at 0.05 false discovery rate was found for 16,951 TCR beta sequences in a later analysis. Presence/absence results assume similar sequencing depth per donor, which may not hold. Highly shared sequence variants in one cluster were likely a sequencing artifact.

Details on this clone: Its antigen is not identified.

Researchers ran the PCR with 60 Vbeta and 13 Jbeta primers. Profiling relied on immunoSEQ multiplex PCR, and the TCRdb table lists in-frame clones only, not all of them. The sample has around 150,000 clones, 65% to 80% seen once. The ends lost 5 bases at V and 2 bases at J; junction bases unmatched: 9. Per germline, CDR1 SGHTA and CDR2 FQGNSA. The CDR3 extends over 15 amino acids. The chain employs TRBV7-2 and TRBJ2-7; 7 bases map to TRBD1. The source material was PBMCs. This TCR came from a woman in her 40s in good health and CMV-seronegative. The CDR3 DNA follows: TGTGCCAGCAGCGTTCGGGACAGCCGTACCTACGAGCAGTACTTC. Amino acid sequence: CASSVRDSRTYEQYF. Variable domain in full (rest from reference TRBV7-2 and TRBJ2-7): GAGVSQSPSNKVTEKGKDVELRCDPISGHTALYWYRQSLGQGLEFLIYFQGNSAPDKSGLPSDRFSAERTGGSVSTLTIQRTQQEDSAVYLCASSVRDSRTYEQYFGPGTRLTVT.